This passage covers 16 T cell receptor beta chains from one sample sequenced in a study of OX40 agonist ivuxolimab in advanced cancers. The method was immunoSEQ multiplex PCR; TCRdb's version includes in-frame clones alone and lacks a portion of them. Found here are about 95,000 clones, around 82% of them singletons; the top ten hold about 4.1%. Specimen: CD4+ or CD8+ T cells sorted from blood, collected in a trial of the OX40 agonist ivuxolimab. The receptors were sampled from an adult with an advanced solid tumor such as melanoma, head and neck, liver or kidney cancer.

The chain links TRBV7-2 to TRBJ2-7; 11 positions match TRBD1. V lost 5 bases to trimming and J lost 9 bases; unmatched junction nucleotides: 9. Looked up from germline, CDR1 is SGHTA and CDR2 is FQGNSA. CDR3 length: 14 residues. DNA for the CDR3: TGTGCCAGCAGCCCTTCGGACAGGGGGCTTGCGCAGTACTTC. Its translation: CASSPSDRGLAQYF.

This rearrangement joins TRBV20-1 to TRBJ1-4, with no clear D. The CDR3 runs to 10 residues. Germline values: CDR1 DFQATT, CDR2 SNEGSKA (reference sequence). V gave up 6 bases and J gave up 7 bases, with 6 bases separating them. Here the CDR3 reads CSALAEKLFF. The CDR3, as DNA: TGCAGTGCCCTTGCTGAAAAACTGTTTTTT.

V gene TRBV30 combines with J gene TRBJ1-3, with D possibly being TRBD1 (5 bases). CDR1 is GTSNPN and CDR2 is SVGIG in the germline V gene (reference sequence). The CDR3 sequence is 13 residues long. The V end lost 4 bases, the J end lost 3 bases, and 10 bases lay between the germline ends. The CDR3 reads CAWNGGDGNTIYF. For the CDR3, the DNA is TGTGCCTGGAATGGAGGGGATGGAAACACCATATATTTT.

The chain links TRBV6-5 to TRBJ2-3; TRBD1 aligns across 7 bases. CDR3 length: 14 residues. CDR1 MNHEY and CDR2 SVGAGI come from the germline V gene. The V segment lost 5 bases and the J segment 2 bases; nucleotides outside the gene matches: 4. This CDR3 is CASSRQGSTDTQYF. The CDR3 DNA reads TGTGCCAGCAGTCGACAGGGATCCACAGATACGCAGTATTTT.

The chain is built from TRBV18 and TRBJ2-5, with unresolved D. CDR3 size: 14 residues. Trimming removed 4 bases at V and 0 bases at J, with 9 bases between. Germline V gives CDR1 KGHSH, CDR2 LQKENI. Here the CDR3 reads CASSQNRNQETQYF. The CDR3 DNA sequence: TGTGCCAGCTCACAAAACAGAAACCAAGAGACCCAGTACTTC.

In DNA form, the CDR3 reads TGCGCCAGCAGACAAAGGGGGCCCCAAGAGACCCAGTACTTC. It is translated as CASRQRGPQETQYF. V and J are TRBV5-1 and TRBJ2-5, with TRBD1 matching 7 bases. Germline V CDR1 and CDR2: SGHRS, YFSETQ. J lost 1 base, V lost 5 bases, and 5 bases had no gene match. This CDR3 comprises 14 residues.

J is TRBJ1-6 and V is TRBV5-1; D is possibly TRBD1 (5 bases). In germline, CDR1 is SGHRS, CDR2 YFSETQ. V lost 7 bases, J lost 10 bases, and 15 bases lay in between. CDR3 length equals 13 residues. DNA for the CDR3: TGCGCCAGCTCGCAGGGATTGGAATCACCCCTCCACTTT. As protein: CASSQGLESPLHF.

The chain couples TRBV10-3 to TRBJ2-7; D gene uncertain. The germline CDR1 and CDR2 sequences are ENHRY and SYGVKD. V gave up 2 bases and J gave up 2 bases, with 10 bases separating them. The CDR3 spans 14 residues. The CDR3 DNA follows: TGTGCCATCAGTGAGGTCAGGACCCCCTACGAGCAGTACTTC. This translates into CAISEVRTPYEQYF.

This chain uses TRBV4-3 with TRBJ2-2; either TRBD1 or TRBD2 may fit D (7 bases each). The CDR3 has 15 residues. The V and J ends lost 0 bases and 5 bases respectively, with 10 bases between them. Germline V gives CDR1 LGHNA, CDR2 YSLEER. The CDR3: CASSQDRGGTGELFF. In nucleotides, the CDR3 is TGCGCCAGCAGCCAAGACAGGGGGGGAACCGGGGAGCTGTTTTTT.

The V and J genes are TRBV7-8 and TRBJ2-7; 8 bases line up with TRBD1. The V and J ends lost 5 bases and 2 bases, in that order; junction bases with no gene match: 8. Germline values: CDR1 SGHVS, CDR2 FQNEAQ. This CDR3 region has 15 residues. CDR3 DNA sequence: TGTGCCAGCAGCCTCTCAGACAGGGGTCCCTACGAGCAGTACTTC. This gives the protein CASSLSDRGPYEQYF.

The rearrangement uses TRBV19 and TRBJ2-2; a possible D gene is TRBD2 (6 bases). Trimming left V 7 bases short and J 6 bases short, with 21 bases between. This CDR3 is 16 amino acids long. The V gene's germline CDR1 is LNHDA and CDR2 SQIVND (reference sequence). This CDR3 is CASTMGLAQTAGELFF. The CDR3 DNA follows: TGTGCCAGTACCATGGGGCTAGCGCAAACCGCCGGGGAGCTGTTTTTT.

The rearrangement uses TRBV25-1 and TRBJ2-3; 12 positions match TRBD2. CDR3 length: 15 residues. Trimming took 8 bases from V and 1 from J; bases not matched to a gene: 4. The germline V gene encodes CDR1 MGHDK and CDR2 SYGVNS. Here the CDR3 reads CASERLAGGTDTQYF. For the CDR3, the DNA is TGTGCCAGCGAAAGACTAGCGGGAGGCACAGATACGCAGTATTTT.

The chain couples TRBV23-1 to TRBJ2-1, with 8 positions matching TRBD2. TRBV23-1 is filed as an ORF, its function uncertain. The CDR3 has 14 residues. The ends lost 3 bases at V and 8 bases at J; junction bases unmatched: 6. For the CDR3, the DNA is TGCGCCAGCAGTCACCAGCGGGAGTGGGATGAGCAGTTCTTC. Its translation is CASSHQREWDEQFF.

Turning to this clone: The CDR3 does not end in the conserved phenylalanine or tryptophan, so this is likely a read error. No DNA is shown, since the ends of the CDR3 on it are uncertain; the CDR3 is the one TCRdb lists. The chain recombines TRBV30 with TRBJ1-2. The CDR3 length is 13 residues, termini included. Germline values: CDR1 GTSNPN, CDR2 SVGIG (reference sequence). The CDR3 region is CAWSPRGLIRPGI.

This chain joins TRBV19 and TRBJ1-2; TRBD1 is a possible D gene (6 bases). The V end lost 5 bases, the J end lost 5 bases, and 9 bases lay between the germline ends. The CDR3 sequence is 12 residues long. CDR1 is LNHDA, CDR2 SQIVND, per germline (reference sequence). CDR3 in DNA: TGTGCCAGTAGTTCGGACAGATATGGCTACACCTTC. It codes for CASSSDRYGYTF.

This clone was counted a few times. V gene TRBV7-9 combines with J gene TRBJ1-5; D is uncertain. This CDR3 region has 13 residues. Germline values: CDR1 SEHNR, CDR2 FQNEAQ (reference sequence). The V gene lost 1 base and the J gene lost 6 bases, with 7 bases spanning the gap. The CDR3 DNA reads TGTGCCAGCAGCTTAGAGGGATCTCAGCCCCAGCATTTT. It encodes CASSLEGSQPQHF.